The source of this T cell receptor beta chain is a study of monozygotic twins with inflammatory bowel disease. Broader study findings: Some repertoire variability may stem from patients' differing immunosuppressive treatments.

For both chains, the TCRalpha and TCRbeta cDNA went through two nested PCRs of 16 and 9 cycles. For each CDR3 protein, TCRdb gives one entry from its re-call of the 5' RACE reads, without DNA. In total, the table holds 350,000 to 500,000 distinct CDR3 sequences. This CDR3 region has 11 residues. About this clonotype itself: Antigen: not known.

V is TRBV12-3 or TRBV12-4 and J is TRBJ1-5. Sequencing used blood. This clonotype was sampled from a human donor with ulcerative colitis or Crohn's disease, or a healthy co-twin of an affected twin (not recorded which). The CDR3 sequence: CASSFEGPQHF.